This entry features one T cell receptor beta chain sequence. Antigen specificity is unknown. Each of the CD4+ naive, central memory, regulatory and stem cell-like memory populations was sorted via CD45RO/CCR7/CD25/CD127/CD95/CD27. As every portion of the isolated RNA was reverse transcribed, the sequencing read expressed TCRB transcripts. This table comes from immunoSEQ multiplex PCR, and its TCRdb copy is limited to in-frame clones, with some not included. The sample contains about 650,000 clones, under 15% of which appear only once. This entry is derived from a study of beta chain features in type 1 diabetes. The wider study: Patients did not differ from healthy donors in age, gender or cell yield. Findings of the study overall: The naive, central memory and Treg TCRB repertoires of patients appeared to be more similar to one another than those of healthy donors. Researchers report that Type 1 diabetes patients had moderately but significantly shorter TCRB CDR3s across all four CD4+ subsets.

The sequencing sample was made of naive CD4+ T cells from blood. This sequence originates from a man younger than 40 with type 1 diabetes.

The DNA for the CDR3 is TGTGCCAGCAGTCCGGGACAGGGAATGTACGAGCAGTACTTC. It encodes CASSPGQGMYEQYF. The V and J genes are TRBV6-1 and TRBJ2-7; 9 bases agree with TRBD1. This CDR3 has 14 amino acids. The ends lost 5 bases at V and 4 bases at J; junction bases unmatched: 6. Germline lookup yields CDR1 MNHNS and CDR2 SASEGT.